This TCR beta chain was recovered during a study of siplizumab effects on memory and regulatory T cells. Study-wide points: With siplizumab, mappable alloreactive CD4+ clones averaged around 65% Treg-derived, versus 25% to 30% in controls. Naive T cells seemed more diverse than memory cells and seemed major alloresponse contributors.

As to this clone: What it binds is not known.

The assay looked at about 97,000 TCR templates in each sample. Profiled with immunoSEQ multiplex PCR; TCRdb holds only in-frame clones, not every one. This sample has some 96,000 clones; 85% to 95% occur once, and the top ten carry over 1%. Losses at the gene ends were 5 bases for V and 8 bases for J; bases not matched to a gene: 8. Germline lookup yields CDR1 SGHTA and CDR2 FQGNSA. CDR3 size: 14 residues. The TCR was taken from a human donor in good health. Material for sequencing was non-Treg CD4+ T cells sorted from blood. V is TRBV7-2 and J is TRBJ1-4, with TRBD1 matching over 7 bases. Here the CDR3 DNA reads TGTGCCAGCAGCCCTCGGACAGGAGAAGAAAAACTGTTTTTT. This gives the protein CASSPRTGEEKLFF.